This TCR beta chain was sequenced during a study of T cells after yellow fever vaccination. TCRdb recomputed calls from the 5' RACE reads with MiXCR, one row per CDR3 protein. The data show 250,000 to 300,000 distinct CDR3 sequences, roughly 5% seen once. In its sample, this clonotype was seen many times. Germline V gene sequence: CDR1 SGHTA, CDR2 FQGNSA. V shed 0 bases, J shed 15 bases, and the junction held 1 base outside the gene matches. The CDR3 length is 12 residues. Specimen: CD4+ T cells sorted from PBMCs, collected on the day of the yellow fever booster vaccination. The clonotype comes from a young man who received the YFV17D yellow fever vaccine. The V gene is TRBV7-2, the J gene TRBJ2-3; 12 bases match TRBD2. This CDR3 is CASSLAGLAGYF. The CDR3 DNA is TGTGCCAGCAGCTTAGCGGGACTAGCGGGTTATTTT. The full variable domain, with the rest looked up from reference TRBV7-2 and TRBJ2-3, is GAGVSQSPSNKVTEKGKDVELRCDPISGHTALYWYRQSLGQGLEFLIYFQGNSAPDKSGLPSDRFSAERTGGSVSTLTIQRTQQEDSAVYLCASSLAGLAGYFGPGTRLTVL.